Each of the 30 T cell receptor beta chains below was sequenced from the same sample in a study of cytomegalovirus exposure and HLA in healthy donors. Use of 60 Vbeta and 13 Jbeta primers characterized the PCR. Assay: immunoSEQ multiplex PCR; the TCRdb copy retains only in-frame clones and omits some. Among 150,000 or so clones listed, approximately 74% were seen once. The sample comprised PBMCs. The receptors were gathered from a young man in good health and CMV-seronegative.

The V gene is TRBV11-2, the J gene TRBJ1-2; weak D call: TRBD1 (5 bases). CDR1 is SGHAT and CDR2 is FQNNGV in the germline V gene. V was cut by 5 bases and J by 4 bases, with 20 bases left in between. The CDR3 contains 16 residues. The CDR3 is CASSALLNRRSYGYTF. Here the CDR3 DNA reads TGTGCCAGCAGCGCCTTACTTAACAGGAGATCCTATGGCTACACCTTC.

J is TRBJ2-5 and V is TRBV7-9; 8 positions agree with TRBD1. V lost 4 bases to trimming and J lost 2 bases; unmatched junction nucleotides: 6. Germline CDR1 and CDR2: SEHNR and FQNEAQ (reference sequence). CDR3 length: 15 amino acids. CDR3 nucleotide sequence: TGTGCCAGCAGCTCACCGGGACAGGATCAAGAGACCCAGTACTTC. This translates into CASSSPGQDQETQYF.

This clone has only one observation. The chain recombines TRBV5-4 with TRBJ2-3; 7 nucleotides agree with TRBD1. The germline gives CDR1 SGHNT, CDR2 YYREEE (reference sequence). The ends lost 4 bases at V and 0 bases at J; junction bases unmatched: 8. This CDR3 region has 16 residues. CDR3 sequence: CASSPGRGRSTDTQYF. CDR3 DNA sequence: TGTGCCAGCAGCCCTGGAAGGGGGCGAAGCACAGATACGCAGTATTTT.

V gene TRBV10-3 combines with J gene TRBJ1-5; D ambiguous. The germline gives CDR1 ENHRY, CDR2 SYGVKD. V lost 2 bases and J 0 bases, leaving 14 bases between the germline ends. The CDR3 is made up of 17 amino acids. This CDR3 is CAISEEAVVYSNQPQHF. In DNA form, the CDR3 reads TGTGCCATCAGTGAGGAGGCAGTAGTTTATAGCAATCAGCCCCAGCATTTT.

The gene calls are TRBV4-1 and TRBJ2-5, with 8 bases that match TRBD1. V lost 3 bases, J lost 8 bases, and 11 bases stayed unmatched. Germline CDR1 reads MGHRA; CDR2 reads YSYEKL. The CDR3 is 15 amino acids. CDR3 bases: TGCGCCAGCAGCCAGTCGGGACAGGCCTACGAAACCCAGTACTTC. It yields the protein CASSQSGQAYETQYF.

The chain joins TRBV2 to TRBJ2-7, with 12 bases matching TRBD2. Looked up from germline, CDR1 is SNHLY and CDR2 is FYNNEI. This CDR3 has 17 residues. V was pared by 5 bases and J by 3 bases, with 11 bases of the junction left unmatched. The DNA of the CDR3 is TGTGCCAGCAGTCCTAGCGGGGGGGTCTGGGTACTCTACGAGCAGTACGTC. Its protein product is CASSPSGGVWVLYEQYV.

The V call is TRBV9, the J call TRBJ2-5; D possibly corresponds to TRBD2 (7 bases). This CDR3 has 15 residues. Trimming stripped 0 bases from V and 5 bases from J, with 14 bases between. Germline assignment: CDR1 SGDLS and CDR2 YYNGEE. CDR3 sequence (DNA): TGTGCCAGCAGCGTAGGAGAGGGGGGGCCCGAGACCCAGTACTTC. It is translated as CASSVGEGGPETQYF.

The V gene is TRBV2, the J gene TRBJ2-1; 9 nucleotides match TRBD1. The CDR3 has 14 amino acids. Per the germline V gene, CDR1 is SNHLY and CDR2 is FYNNEI. Germline trimming cut 6 bases from V and 2 bases from J; bases unmatched to any gene: 2. CDR3 sequence (DNA): TGTGCCAGCAGCGGGACAGGGACCTACAATGAGCAGTTCTTC. Amino acids: CASSGTGTYNEQFF.

This clone was recorded a few times. The chain employs TRBV11-3 and TRBJ2-3; D is perhaps TRBD2 (5 bases). CDR1 SGHNT and CDR2 YENEEA come from the germline V gene. V lost 5 bases and J 1 base, leaving 19 bases between the germline ends. The CDR3 has 17 amino acids. The CDR3 loop reads CASSLGRESWGTDTQYF. CDR3 coding DNA: TGTGCCAGCAGCCTAGGTCGGGAATCCTGGGGCACAGATACGCAGTATTTT.

Comment on this clone: Germline and junction disagree at one end, which may indicate a read error. V and J are TRBV28 and TRBJ2-4; D is possibly TRBD2 (5 bases). The germline V gene encodes CDR1 MDHEN and CDR2 SYDVKM. The CDR3 runs to 17 residues. DNA for the CDR3: TGTGCCAGCAGTTTTGTACTGGGAGAGGTGCTAACAAACAGTCAGTACTTC. Its protein is CASSFVLGEVLTNSQYF.

This clone has just a few counts. The chain carries TRBV9 and TRBJ1-6, with D tentatively TRBD1 (6 bases). There are 15 residues in the CDR3. Trimming left V 3 bases short and J 3 bases short, with 10 bases between. Germline V lookup: CDR1 SGDLS, CDR2 YYNGEE. The CDR3 is CASSDRADYNSPLHF. The CDR3 DNA is TGTGCCAGCAGCGACAGGGCCGACTATAATTCACCCCTCCACTTT.

This rearrangement joins TRBV9 to TRBJ2-3; D is possibly TRBD2 (6 bases). CDR3 length equals 13 residues. Germline values: CDR1 SGDLS, CDR2 YYNGEE. CDR3 sequence (DNA): TGTGGGCGGGGACCACTTAGCACAGATACGCAGTATTTT. Translating it yields CGRGPLSTDTQYF. Looking up the rest from reference TRBV9 and TRBJ2-3 gives the full variable domain: DSGVTQTPKHLITATGQRVTLRCSPRSGDLSVYWYQQSLDQGLQFLIQYYNGEERAKGNILERFSAQQFPDLHSELNLSSLELGDSALYFCGRGPLSTDTQYFGPGTRLTVL.

This chain joins TRBV18 and TRBJ1-5, with 8 bases fitting TRBD1. Germline CDR1 and CDR2: KGHSH and LQKENI. The ends lost 3 bases at V and 7 bases at J; junction bases unmatched: 5. CDR3 length equals 14 residues. This CDR3 reads CASSPTGAQQPQHF. The CDR3 DNA reads TGTGCCAGCTCACCGACAGGGGCACAACAGCCCCAGCATTTT.

This CDR3 is CASNQRGDTDTQYF. The CDR3 nucleotides are TGTGCCAGCAACCAGCGGGGAGACACAGATACGCAGTATTTT. The V and J genes are TRBV7-2 and TRBJ2-3; 7 bases line up with TRBD2. V lost 7 bases and J lost 2; bases outside the gene matches: 6. The CDR3 totals 14 residues. Germline CDR1 reads SGHTA; CDR2 reads FQGNSA. Complete variable domain (other parts from reference TRBV7-2 and TRBJ2-3): GAGVSQSPSNKVTEKGKDVELRCDPISGHTALYWYRQSLGQGLEFLIYFQGNSAPDKSGLPSDRFSAERTGGSVSTLTIQRTQQEDSAVYLCASNQRGDTDTQYFGPGTRLTVL.

J is TRBJ2-7 and V is TRBV6-5; 7 bases are shared with TRBD1. The junction had 10 bases not matched to a gene; V was cut back by 2 bases and J by 3 bases. The CDR3 loop spans 16 amino acids. CDR1 is MNHEY, CDR2 SVGAGI, per germline. CDR3 coding DNA: TGTGCCAGCAGTTACGGCCAGGGGGTTGACTACTACGAGCAGTACTTC. This codes for CASSYGQGVDYYEQYF.

The chain employs TRBV29-1 and TRBJ2-3, with a possible D match to TRBD1 (7 bases). V was shortened by 7 bases and J by 0 bases, with 17 bases between the two germline ends. The CDR3 is 15 residues long. CDR1 is SQVTM and CDR2 is ANQGSEA in the germline V gene. CDR3 sequence reads: CSALLTGTSTDTQYF. CDR3 nucleotide sequence: TGCAGCGCCCTCCTGACAGGGACTAGCACAGATACGCAGTATTTT.

The chain recombines TRBV30 with TRBJ1-1; 8 bases are a match to TRBD1. This CDR3 contains 14 residues. Trimming at V came to 0 bases and at J to 4 bases, leaving 4 bases not matched to a gene. Germline-derived CDR1 and CDR2 are GTSNPN and SVGIG (reference sequence). The CDR3 sequence is CAWSVGDRGTEAFF. The CDR3, as DNA: TGTGCCTGGAGTGTTGGCGACAGGGGCACTGAAGCTTTCTTT. Full variable domain (outside the CDR3, taken from reference TRBV30 and TRBJ1-1): SQTIHQWPATLVQPVGSPLSLECTVEGTSNPNLYWYRQAAGRGLQLLFYSVGIGQISSEVPQNLSASRPQDRQFILSSKKLLLSDSGFYLCAWSVGDRGTEAFFGQGTRLTVV.

This clone was detected only a few times. The chain carries TRBV5-1 and TRBJ1-4, with D perhaps matching TRBD1 (5 bases). Germline V lookup: CDR1 SGHRS, CDR2 YFSETQ. Trimming shortened V by 4 bases and J by 5 bases, and 30 bases separated the two germline ends. This CDR3 comprises 20 residues. The CDR3 protein is CASSHTFVLGTAGPNEKLFF. The CDR3 DNA reads as TGCGCCAGCAGCCACACCTTCGTTCTCGGGACGGCGGGACCCAATGAAAAACTGTTTTTT.

The chain combines TRBV19 with TRBJ1-4; D uncertain. The CDR3 runs to 13 residues. CDR1 and CDR2 (germline): LNHDA, SQIVND (reference sequence). Deletions cut 6 bases from V and 8 bases from J, with 13 bases between. The CDR3 protein is CASSLSLGEKLFF. DNA for the CDR3: TGTGCCAGTAGCCTTTCTTTGGGCGAAAAACTGTTTTTT.

The J gene is TRBJ1-1, the V gene TRBV5-1; D is unresolved. V was pared by 0 bases and J by 4 bases, with 7 bases between. The CDR3 is 13 amino acids. The germline V gene encodes CDR1 SGHRS and CDR2 YFSETQ. CDR3 nucleotide sequence: TGCGCCAGCAGCTTGGGAGGGAGCACTGAAGCTTTCTTT. Translating gives CASSLGGSTEAFF.

The CDR3 loop reads CASRPPLRTDETYNSPLHF. For the CDR3, the DNA is TGTGCCAGTAGACCTCCACTCCGGACAGATGAAACCTATAATTCACCCCTCCACTTT. The genes are TRBV19 and TRBJ1-6; D may be TRBD1 (6 bases). The length of the CDR3 is 19 residues. Germline V CDR1 and CDR2: LNHDA, SQIVND (reference sequence). V shed 6 bases and J shed 2 bases, with 23 bases lying between them.

The sample holds one count of this clone. The V gene is TRBV21-1, the J gene TRBJ1-4; the table calls TRBD1, which could not be checked here. TRBV21-1 is a listed pseudogene. This CDR3 is 10 amino acids long. CDR3 bases: TGTGCCAGCAGCACGAAAGGACAGGTTTTT. Its translation: CASSTKGQVF.

The V call is TRBV5-8, the J call TRBJ1-4; 8 bases fit TRBD1. CDR1 and CDR2 (germline): SGHTS, YDEGEE. The junction had 7 bases not matched to a gene; V was cut back by 4 bases and J by 8 bases. The CDR3 has 14 amino acids. Here the CDR3 DNA reads TGTGCCAGCAGCGTGAGGACAGGGAGAGAAAAACTGTTTTTT. This codes for CASSVRTGREKLFF.

The rearrangement joins TRBV10-3 to TRBJ1-2; 7 bases are a match to TRBD1. Trimming took 0 bases from V and 4 from J; bases not matched to a gene: 5. The V gene's germline CDR1 is ENHRY and CDR2 SYGVKD. There are 15 residues in the CDR3. CDR3 DNA: TGTGCCATCAGTGAGTCGGAGACAGGGTCCTATGGCTACACCTTC. Its translation is CAISESETGSYGYTF.

In this sample, this clone turned up a few times. V is TRBV5-1 and J is TRBJ2-3, with D tentatively TRBD1 (5 bases). Germline lookup yields CDR1 SGHRS and CDR2 YFSETQ. This CDR3 has 15 amino acids. V shed 5 bases and J shed 2 bases, with 15 bases lying between them. The CDR3 protein is CASREQGLLTDTQYF. Written as DNA, the CDR3 is TGCGCCAGCAGAGAGCAGGGCCTCCTCACAGATACGCAGTATTTT.

The table lists this clone with a count of one. V gene TRBV5-1 combines with J gene TRBJ1-1; no firm D call. Germline CDR1 SGHRS, CDR2 YFSETQ. CDR3 length: 16 residues. V was cut by 1 base and J by 0 bases, with 13 bases left in between. CDR3 nucleotides: TGCGCCAGCAGCTTGTTGGCTGTGCACATGAACACTGAAGCTTTCTTT. It codes for CASSLLAVHMNTEAFF. Full variable domain (rest looked up from reference TRBV5-1 and TRBJ1-1): KAGVTQTPRYLIKTRGQQVTLSCSPISGHRSVSWYQQTPGQGLQFLFEYFSETQRNKGNFPGRFSGRQFSNSRSEMNVSTLELGDSALYLCASSLLAVHMNTEAFFGQGTRLTVV.

This clone was counted once. V is TRBV6-6 and J is TRBJ1-2; perhaps TRBD1 as D (6 bases). The germline V and J ends were trimmed by 0 bases and 2 bases, with 13 bases remaining between them. From germline, CDR1 is MNHNY and CDR2 SVGAGI (reference sequence). The length of the CDR3 is 16 residues. The CDR3 nucleotides read TGTGCCAGCAGTTACTCGACAGCAGGGGCCAACTATGGCTACACCTTC. Residues: CASSYSTAGANYGYTF.

As regards this clone: The junction and the germline gene differ at one end; a read error may be behind it. The chain uses TRBV28 and TRBJ2-1, with TRBD1 matching over 11 bases. Germline V gene data show CDR1 as MDHEN and CDR2 as SYDVKM. There are 17 residues in the CDR3. CDR3 protein: CASSLSSGTGGNRGQFF. The DNA for the CDR3 is TGTGCCAGCAGCTTATCATCAGGGACAGGGGGAAATAGAGGGCAGTTCTTC.

The chain uses TRBV7-2 and TRBJ1-1; 8 nucleotides align to TRBD1. This CDR3 has 16 amino acids. V gave up 1 base and J gave up 0 bases; unmatched junction bases: 4. CDR1 SGHTA and CDR2 FQGNSA come from the germline V gene. CDR3 in DNA: TGTGCCAGCAGCTTAGGGGACAGGTATTTGAACACTGAAGCTTTCTTT. Translating gives CASSLGDRYLNTEAFF.

The rearrangement links TRBV7-8 to TRBJ2-4; TRBD1 matches at 7 bases. CDR1 is SGHVS and CDR2 is FQNEAQ in the germline V gene. The J segment lost 8 bases and the V segment lost 5 bases, leaving 12 bases of the junction unmatched. This CDR3 has 15 residues. The DNA for the CDR3 is TGTGCCAGCAGCACCCTGACAGGGCGATGGGACATTCAGTACTTC. This translates into CASSTLTGRWDIQYF.